The 8 T cell receptor beta chains below all came from one sample that was sequenced in a study of PD-1 blockade in classical Hodgkin lymphoma. Every patient relapsed after autologous stem cell transplantation, and brentuximab vedotin exposure varied. Assay: immunoSEQ multiplex PCR; the TCRdb copy retains only in-frame clones and omits some. The sample carries about 98,000 clones, around 90% recorded once. The sample consisted of peripheral blood mononuclear cells (PBMCs), taken at baseline. The receptors were gathered from a human donor with classical Hodgkin lymphoma.

This chain links TRBV7-9 with TRBJ2-7, with 7 bases aligning to TRBD1. Trimming at V came to 5 bases and at J to 1 base, leaving 8 bases not matched to a gene. The germline CDR1 and CDR2 sequences are SEHNR and FQNEAQ (reference sequence). CDR3 length equals 15 residues. CDR3 nucleotides: TGTGCCAGCAGCCAGAGCAGGGGGTCTTCCTACGAGCAGTACTTC. Translation: CASSQSRGSSYEQYF.

The rearrangement joins TRBV30 to TRBJ2-2; 16 bases map to TRBD2. Germline CDR1 reads GTSNPN; CDR2 reads SVGIG (reference sequence). This CDR3 spans 18 amino acids. The junction had 11 bases not matched to a gene; V was cut back by 7 bases and J by 3 bases. The CDR3, as DNA: TGTGCCTTCCTCCCGGGACTAGCGGGAGGGCGGGACACCGGGGAGCTGTTTTTT. Encoded protein: CAFLPGLAGGRDTGELFF.

The chain combines TRBV5-1 with TRBJ2-2; TRBD2 aligns across 8 bases. Germline assignment: CDR1 SGHRS and CDR2 YFSETQ. This CDR3 comprises 14 residues. The V segment lost 5 bases and the J segment 4 bases; nucleotides outside the gene matches: 4. In DNA, the CDR3 is TGCGCCAGCAGTGCTAGCGGGCGCACCGGGGAGCTGTTTTTT. Translating gives CASSASGRTGELFF.

The chain is built from TRBV30 and TRBJ2-1; no definite D call. The CDR3 is 12 residues long. The V end lost 3 bases, the J end lost 7 bases, and 10 bases lay between the germline ends. CDR1 and CDR2 from the germline V gene are GTSNPN and SVGIG (reference sequence). The CDR3 DNA reads TGTGCCTGGAGCCTCGAACGTAATGAGCAGTTCTTC. It specifies CAWSLERNEQFF.

This clone is a singleton in its sample. This rearrangement joins TRBV25-1 to TRBJ1-2, with TRBD1 matching over 7 bases. Germline V CDR1 and CDR2: MGHDK, SYGVNS. After removal of 1 base from V and 5 bases from J, the junction contained 7 bases not matched to a gene. The CDR3 length is 15 residues. Here the CDR3 DNA reads TGTGCCAGCAGTGAATTAGCAGGGGGAGTTTATGGCTACACCTTC. Its translation: CASSELAGGVYGYTF.

As concerns this clone: Mismatch with germline at one junction end may stem from a read error. The chain uses TRBV20-1 and TRBJ2-1; tentatively, D is TRBD1 or TRBD2 (6 bases each). Germline values: CDR1 DFQATT, CDR2 SNEGSKA (reference sequence). The CDR3 covers 11 residues. The CDR3 here is CSARKGDSAVF. The CDR3 coding sequence is TGCAGTGCTAGGAAGGGGGACTCGGCGGTCTTC.

V and J are TRBV25-1 and TRBJ2-3; the match to TRBD2 covers 8 bases. Germline V lookup: CDR1 MGHDK, CDR2 SYGVNS. There are 16 residues in the CDR3. After removal of 5 bases from V and 0 bases from J, the junction contained 7 bases not matched to a gene. CDR3 sequence (DNA): TGTGCCAGCAGTCCTCTCGCGGGGGGAAGCACAGATACGCAGTATTTT. Protein product: CASSPLAGGSTDTQYF.

This clone appeared a single time. CDR3 in amino acids: CASSYGSSYNEQFF. The CDR3 bases are TGTGCCAGCAGTTACGGGAGCTCCTACAATGAGCAGTTCTTC. This rearrangement joins TRBV6-5 to TRBJ2-1; D perhaps matches TRBD2 (5 bases). From germline, CDR1 is MNHEY and CDR2 SVGAGI. Trimming stripped 2 bases from V and 0 bases from J, with 5 bases between. The CDR3 extends over 14 amino acids.